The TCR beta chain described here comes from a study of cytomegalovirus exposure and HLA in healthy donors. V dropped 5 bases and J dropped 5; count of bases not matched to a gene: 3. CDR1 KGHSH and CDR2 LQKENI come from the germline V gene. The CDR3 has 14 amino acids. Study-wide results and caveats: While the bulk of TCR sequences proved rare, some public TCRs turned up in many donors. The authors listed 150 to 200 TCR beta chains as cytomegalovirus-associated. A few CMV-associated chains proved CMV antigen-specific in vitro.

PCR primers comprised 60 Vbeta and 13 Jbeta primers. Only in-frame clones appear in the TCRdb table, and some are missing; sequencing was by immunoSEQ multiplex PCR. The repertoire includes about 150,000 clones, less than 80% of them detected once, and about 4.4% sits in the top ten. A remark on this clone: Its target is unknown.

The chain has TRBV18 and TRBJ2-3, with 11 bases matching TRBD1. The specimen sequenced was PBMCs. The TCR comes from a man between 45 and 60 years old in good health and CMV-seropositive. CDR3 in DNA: TGTGCCAGCTCATCTGGGACAGGGGGAGATACGCAGTATTTT. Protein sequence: CASSSGTGGDTQYF.